Shown below are 10 T cell receptor beta chains from a single sample sequenced in a study of blood T cells in healthy people across ages. Primers used in a second PCR of roughly 6 to 12 cycles were a sample-barcoded 5' primer and a J-beta primer mix. From the 5' RACE reads, TCRdb called clonotypes with MiXCR, one entry per CDR3 protein. The table lists roughly 800,000 distinct CDR3 sequences, roughly 60% of them singletons. The sequenced sample was blood. Every receptor here comes from a man younger than 45 in good health.

This clonotype has a handful of counts. The chain recombines TRBV7-2 with TRBJ2-7, with D possibly matching TRBD2 (6 bases). Trimming left V 4 bases short and J 0 bases short, with 16 bases between. CDR1 is SGHTA, CDR2 FQGNSA, per germline. The CDR3 is 16 residues long. The CDR3 reads CASSWRGIPSSYEQYF. CDR3 DNA: TGTGCCAGCAGCTGGCGGGGTATCCCGAGCTCCTACGAGCAGTACTTC.

The chain combines TRBV7-2 with TRBJ2-2; D perhaps matches TRBD1 (5 bases). Germline CDR1 reads SGHTA; CDR2 reads FQGNSA. CDR3 length: 10 amino acids. Trimming took off 9 bases at V and 6 bases at J, with 5 bases between the two ends. This CDR3 reads CARGAGELFF. As DNA, the CDR3 is TGTGCCAGAGGGGCCGGGGAGCTGTTTTTT.

A few counts support this clonotype. The chain joins TRBV6-5 to TRBJ2-5, with 9 bases matching TRBD2. CDR1 is MNHEY and CDR2 is SVGAGI in the germline V gene. The CDR3 is made up of 14 amino acids. V gave up 6 bases and J gave up 1 base; unmatched junction bases: 3. CDR3 sequence reads: CASRLSGGQETQYF. The CDR3 DNA follows: TGTGCCAGCAGACTTAGCGGGGGCCAAGAGACCCAGTACTTC.

V and J are TRBV14 and TRBJ2-3; 12 bases fit TRBD2. This CDR3 has 16 amino acids. V lost 2 bases and J lost 6; bases outside the gene matches: 6. From germline, CDR1 is SGHDN and CDR2 FVKESK. The CDR3 is CASSQRLAGAGDTQYF. In DNA, the CDR3 is TGTGCCAGCAGCCAAAGACTAGCGGGGGCCGGCGATACGCAGTATTTT.

This clonotype was counted only a few times. V and J are TRBV10-3 and TRBJ2-6, with D unresolved. Germline V gene data show CDR1 as ENHRY and CDR2 as SYGVKD. The length of the CDR3 is 14 residues. The V end lost 3 bases, the J end lost 0 bases, and 3 bases lay between the germline ends. The DNA of the CDR3 is TGTGCCATCAGTGACAGCTCTGGGGCCAACGTCCTGACTTTC. This encodes CAISDSSGANVLTF.

V is TRBV30 and J is TRBJ2-7, with 8 bases identical to TRBD1. CDR3 length: 13 residues. Trimming took 5 bases from V and 6 from J; bases not matched to a gene: 9. Germline values: CDR1 GTSNPN, CDR2 SVGIG (reference sequence). The CDR3 bases are TGTGCCTGGTCGGGGCAGGGGGCATCCGAGCAGTACTTC. Translated, it gives CAWSGQGASEQYF.

The chain recombines TRBV6-5 with TRBJ1-1; D uncertain. From germline, CDR1 is MNHEY and CDR2 SVGAGI. The CDR3 is 14 amino acids. Trimming removed 0 bases from V and 1 base from J, with 6 bases in between. The CDR3: CASSYSRTNTEAFF. CDR3 coding DNA: TGTGCCAGCAGTTACTCGAGGACGAACACTGAAGCTTTCTTT.

This clonotype was seen a handful of times. CDR3 sequence (DNA): TGTGCCAGCAGCCGTCGTTTGGGGACCCAGGGGAATGAGCAGTTCTTC. This encodes CASSRRLGTQGNEQFF. This chain links TRBV5-6 with TRBJ2-1, with D maybe TRBD1 (6 bases). The CDR3 extends over 16 amino acids. The V gene's germline CDR1 is SGHDT and CDR2 YYEEEE. Trimming removed 4 bases from V and 7 bases from J, with 21 bases in between.

CDR3 in DNA: TGTGCCAGCAGCTTAAGCACAGGCCCCAATGAGCAGTTCTTC. Translated, it gives CASSLSTGPNEQFF. This chain links TRBV11-2 with TRBJ2-1; possible D gene TRBD1, 5 bases. V gave up 2 bases and J gave up 6 bases, with 11 bases separating them. The CDR3 contains 14 residues. Germline V gene data show CDR1 as SGHAT and CDR2 as FQNNGV.

The sample holds a few counts of this clonotype. V and J are TRBV6-1 and TRBJ2-4; no definite D call. The V gene's germline CDR1 is MNHNS and CDR2 SASEGT. V lost 2 bases and J lost 15, with 14 bases in between. This CDR3 is built from 12 residues. Here the CDR3 reads CASSELLSRGYF. CDR3 coding DNA: TGTGCCAGCAGTGAATTGCTCTCCCGAGGGTACTTC.